One and the same sample provided the 28 T cell receptor beta chains below, sequenced in a study of cytomegalovirus exposure and HLA in healthy donors. Primers included in the PCR were 60 Vbeta and 13 Jbeta primers. The table came from immunoSEQ multiplex PCR; TCRdb's copy has only in-frame clones and leaves some out. This repertoire shows over 150,000 clones, around 80% found once; its top ten account for more than 3%. The sample was PBMCs. The receptor source for this set is an older woman in good health and CMV-seropositive.

This chain links TRBV5-6 with TRBJ2-5; no firm D call. Judging by the DNA end, TRBJ2-7 fits better; the J call may be wrong. The germline V gene has CDR1 SGHDT and CDR2 YYEEEE. CDR3 size: 11 residues. Written as DNA, the CDR3 is TGTGCCAGCAGCTCCTCCTACGAGCAGTACTTC. It specifies CASSSSYEQYF.

The chain recombines TRBV7-3 with TRBJ2-4; 7 bases align to TRBD1. V gave up 10 bases and J gave up 3 bases; unmatched junction bases: 9. Germline values: CDR1 SGHTA, CDR2 FQGTGA. The CDR3 spans 14 residues. CDR3 bases: TGTGCCACACTAGACAGGGTTGTCAAAAACATTCAGTACTTC. Protein product: CATLDRVVKNIQYF.

This clone turned up a few times. The chain employs TRBV6-1 and TRBJ1-3; the D gene is possibly TRBD1 (6 bases). In germline, CDR1 is MNHNS, CDR2 SASEGT. V was shortened by 2 bases and J by 2 bases, with 10 bases between the two germline ends. This CDR3 is built from 15 residues. The DNA of the CDR3 is TGTGCCAGCAGTGAACAGGGGCGCGCTGGAAACACCATATATTTT. As protein: CASSEQGRAGNTIYF.

This clone showed up just once. This sequence joins TRBV19 and TRBJ1-6, with D unresolved. The CDR3 is 15 residues long. The V end was cut by 6 bases, the J end by 5 bases, with 14 bases between. Germline loops: CDR1 LNHDA, CDR2 SQIVND (reference sequence). Written as DNA, the CDR3 is TGTGCCAGTAGGCTCGTAGGACTTAATAATTCACCCCTCCACTTT. It yields the protein CASRLVGLNNSPLHF.

This chain uses TRBV7-8 with TRBJ1-2; D remains unclear. Germline V CDR1 and CDR2: SGHVS, FQNEAQ. V was shortened by 5 bases and J by 2 bases, with 12 bases between the two germline ends. CDR3 size: 14 residues. This CDR3 is CASSLGGSNYGYTF. For the CDR3, the DNA is TGTGCCAGCAGCCTGGGAGGGTCCAACTATGGCTACACCTTC.

The rearrangement uses TRBV4-2 and TRBJ2-5; the match to TRBD1 covers 10 bases. The DNA end favors TRBJ2-7, so the J call may be wrong. Per the germline V gene, CDR1 is LGHNA and CDR2 is YNFKEQ. This CDR3 has 15 residues. The CDR3 protein is CASSQNPGQGSEQYF. The CDR3 DNA is TGTGCCAGCAGCCAAAACCCGGGACAGGGGTCCGAGCAGTACTTC.

V and J are TRBV6-5 and TRBJ2-3; tentatively, D is TRBD1 (5 bases). The CDR3 has 16 amino acids. V dropped 3 bases and J dropped 0 bases, with 13 bases sitting between them. The V gene's germline CDR1 is MNHEY and CDR2 SVGAGI. For the CDR3, the DNA is TGTGCCAGCAGTTATTTTTCGACAGCTAGCACAGATACGCAGTATTTT. Its protein product is CASSYFSTASTDTQYF.

A note on this clone: A read error may produce the germline difference seen at one junction end. The J gene is TRBJ1-6, the V gene TRBV7-9; TRBD1 agrees at 8 bases. CDR3 length equals 16 residues. Germline V gene sequence: CDR1 SEHNR, CDR2 FQNEAQ (reference sequence). CDR3 region: CSSSGLGQADNSPLHF. The DNA of the CDR3 is TGTTCCAGCAGCGGATTGGGACAGGCAGATAATTCACCCCTCCACTTT.

The chain combines TRBV2 with TRBJ2-5, with D tentatively TRBD1 (6 bases). The V and J ends lost 5 bases and 8 bases respectively, with 12 bases between them. CDR1 SNHLY and CDR2 FYNNEI come from the germline V gene. The length of the CDR3 is 12 residues. The CDR3 sequence: CASSLGGTTQYF. CDR3 coding DNA: TGTGCCAGCAGTCTTGGTGGGACAACCCAGTACTTC. The variable domain in full, completed from reference TRBV2 and TRBJ2-5, reads EPEVTQTPSHQVTQMGQEVILRCVPISNHLYFYWYRQILGQKVEFLVSFYNNEISEKSEIFDDQFSVERPDGSNFTLKIRSTKLEDSAMYFCASSLGGTTQYFGPGTRLLVL.

There are a few counts of this clone. This chain connects TRBV4-3 to TRBJ1-1; 8 bases are a match to TRBD1. Germline-derived CDR1 and CDR2 are LGHNA and YSLEER. The CDR3 totals 14 residues. The ends lost 1 base at V and 10 bases at J; junction bases unmatched: 8. In nucleotides, the CDR3 is TGCGCCAGCAGCCAAGGCTACGGACAGGGATCAGCTTTCTTT. Protein product: CASSQGYGQGSAFF.

This clone was counted a few times. The J gene is TRBJ2-1, the V gene TRBV7-6, with 14 bases fitting TRBD2. Trimming cost V 8 bases and J 9 bases; bases outside gene matches: 6. CDR1 SGHVS and CDR2 FNYEAQ come from the germline V gene. CDR3 size: 14 residues. The CDR3 loop is CASQRLAGGREQFF. CDR3 DNA: TGTGCCAGCCAGAGACTAGCGGGAGGGCGTGAGCAGTTCTTC.

The rearrangement uses TRBV10-2 and TRBJ1-2; TRBD1 might be the D (6 bases). The germline CDR1 and CDR2 sequences are WSHSY and SAAADI. V was cut by 3 bases and J by 4 bases, with 9 bases left in between. The CDR3 extends over 13 amino acids. CDR3 sequence (DNA): TGCGCCAGCAGTGACGACAGGCGCTATGGCTACACCTTC. Translation gives CASSDDRRYGYTF.

The chain carries TRBV2 and TRBJ1-5; TRBD1 agrees at 9 bases. CDR1 and CDR2 (germline): SNHLY, FYNNEI. The CDR3 covers 17 residues. The J segment lost 3 bases and the V segment lost 6 bases, leaving 12 bases of the junction unmatched. The CDR3 region has the DNA TGTGCCAGCAGGGGGATCCACCGGGACAGGGACAATCAGCCCCAGCATTTT. It specifies CASRGIHRDRDNQPQHF.

The chain carries TRBV18 and TRBJ2-3, with D possibly being TRBD2 (5 bases). Germline V lookup: CDR1 KGHSH, CDR2 LQKENI. V was cut by 5 bases and J by 0 bases, with 12 bases left in between. The CDR3 is 15 residues long. This CDR3 reads CASSAAGESTDTQYF. In nucleotides, the CDR3 is TGTGCCAGCTCAGCCGCCGGGGAAAGCACAGATACGCAGTATTTT.

The chain couples TRBV11-2 to TRBJ2-5; TRBD1 matches at 8 bases. The trim removed 2 bases at V and 5 bases at J, leaving 10 bases unmatched. CDR3 length: 16 amino acids. Germline V gene sequence: CDR1 SGHAT, CDR2 FQNNGV. This CDR3 reads CASSLYPGQGIETQYF. Written as DNA, the CDR3 is TGTGCCAGCAGCTTATACCCCGGACAGGGCATCGAGACCCAGTACTTC. The full variable domain, its missing parts supplied by reference TRBV11-2 and TRBJ2-5, is EAGVAQSPRYKIIEKRQSVAFWCNPISGHATLYWYQQILGQGPKLLIQFQNNGVVDDSQLPKDRFSAERLKGVDSTLKIQPAKLEDSAVYLCASSLYPGQGIETQYFGPGTRLLVL.

This CDR3 is CASSVGTGTEANYGYTF. CDR3 in DNA: TGTGCCAGCAGCGTGGGGACAGGGACTGAAGCTAACTATGGCTACACCTTC. The rearrangement joins TRBV9 to TRBJ1-2; the match to TRBD1 covers 9 bases. V trimming: 2 bases; J trimming: 0 bases; junction bases outside the gene matches: 8. From germline, CDR1 is SGDLS and CDR2 YYNGEE. This CDR3 comprises 17 residues.

This chain uses TRBV15 with TRBJ2-3, with 10 nucleotides matching TRBD2. The CDR3 extends over 22 amino acids. The J segment lost 4 bases and the V segment lost 4 bases, leaving 26 bases of the junction unmatched. CDR1 and CDR2 from the germline V gene are LNHNV and YYDKDF (reference sequence). DNA of the CDR3: TGTGCCACCAGCATGGCTTGGGGCGGGGGAGTCATAGCGGGAGGTGGATCAGATACGCAGTATTTT. It yields the protein CATSMAWGGGVIAGGGSDTQYF.

This clone came up once. The chain joins TRBV7-9 to TRBJ2-7; 7 nucleotides line up with TRBD1. V lost 5 bases and J lost 2; bases outside the gene matches: 6. Germline lookup yields CDR1 SEHNR and CDR2 FQNEAQ (reference sequence). The CDR3 consists of 14 residues. The CDR3 loop reads CASSHGQVTYEQYF. The CDR3 region has the DNA TGTGCCAGCAGCCATGGACAGGTTACCTACGAGCAGTACTTC.

The chain couples TRBV7-3 to TRBJ2-2, with 15 bases identical to TRBD2. V trimming: 4 bases; J trimming: 6 bases; junction bases outside the gene matches: 9. Germline-derived CDR1 and CDR2 are SGHTA and FQGTGA. The length of the CDR3 is 18 residues. DNA of the CDR3: TGTGCCAGCAGCTCGGGACTAGCGGGAGGTTCGGTCCCCGGGGAGCTGTTTTTT. Translated: CASSSGLAGGSVPGELFF.

This rearrangement joins TRBV7-6 to TRBJ1-4, with unresolved D. Trimming cost V 5 bases and J 4 bases, with 8 bases left between them. CDR3 length: 13 residues. Germline V gene sequence: CDR1 SGHVS, CDR2 FNYEAQ. The CDR3 sequence: CASSLPGNEKLFF. In DNA form, the CDR3 reads TGTGCCAGCAGCCTCCCGGGTAATGAAAAACTGTTTTTT.

CDR3 sequence (DNA): TGTGCCAGCAGCGCGAGGACACGGAATAATGAAAAACTGTTTTTT. Protein product: CASSARTRNNEKLFF. This rearrangement joins TRBV9 to TRBJ1-4, with D maybe TRBD1 (5 bases). This CDR3 comprises 15 residues. Germline loops: CDR1 SGDLS, CDR2 YYNGEE. Deletions cut 3 bases from V and 4 bases from J, with 13 bases between.

This sequence joins TRBV9 and TRBJ2-3; 9 positions match TRBD2. The V gene end was trimmed by 0 bases and the J gene end by 1 base; junction bases not matched to a gene: 9. Germline V gene lookup returns CDR1 SGDLS and CDR2 YYNGEE. The CDR3 consists of 18 residues. CDR3 residues: CASSVGPGTSSRTDTQYF. In nucleotides, the CDR3 is TGTGCCAGCAGCGTAGGGCCCGGGACTAGCTCCCGCACAGATACGCAGTATTTT.

The chain carries TRBV10-1 and TRBJ2-3, with D perhaps matching TRBD2 (5 bases). CDR3 length: 13 residues. Germline V gene data show CDR1 as WNHNN and CDR2 as SYGVQD (reference sequence). The V end lost 6 bases, the J end lost 5 bases, and 12 bases lay between the germline ends. CDR3 nucleotide sequence: TGCGCCAGCAGGCCCCGTCGGGAAGATACGCAGTATTTT. Encoded protein: CASRPRREDTQYF.

The CDR3 DNA is TGTGCCAGCAGCGCGGGGGGGGGAAGGGCTTTCTTT. Amino acid sequence: CASSAGGGRAFF. The chain combines TRBV9 with TRBJ1-1, with D possibly matching TRBD1 (5 bases). Germline CDR1 SGDLS, CDR2 YYNGEE. Trimming removed 3 bases at V and 11 bases at J, with 14 bases between. The CDR3 is made up of 12 amino acids.

The chain is built from TRBV6-1 and TRBJ2-7; 10 bases fit TRBD1. The CDR3 runs 14 residues. The germline V gene encodes CDR1 MNHNS and CDR2 SASEGT. The J segment lost 4 bases and the V segment lost 8 bases, leaving 8 bases of the junction unmatched. In DNA form, the CDR3 reads TGTGCCAGCCTCGTGGGGACAGGGGCATACGAGCAGTACTTC. Encoded protein: CASLVGTGAYEQYF.

This chain joins TRBV5-1 and TRBJ2-3, with D perhaps matching TRBD2 (6 bases). Germline CDR1 is SGHRS and CDR2 is YFSETQ. The CDR3 length is 14 residues. Trimming removed 4 bases from V and 2 bases from J, with 11 bases in between. The CDR3 DNA reads as TGCGCCAGCAGCCCCGGGACTGTCACAGATACGCAGTATTTT. Residues: CASSPGTVTDTQYF.

This rearrangement joins TRBV10-2 to TRBJ2-3; weak D call: TRBD2 (5 bases). Germline CDR1 and CDR2: WSHSY and SAAADI. This CDR3 is 14 amino acids long. With 3 bases removed from V and 1 base from J, the gap between germline ends came to 8 bases. The CDR3: CASSDLRGTDTQYF. The CDR3, as DNA: TGCGCCAGCAGTGACTTGCGGGGCACAGATACGCAGTATTTT.

The rearrangement uses TRBV27 and TRBJ2-7, with 10 bases fitting TRBD2. The CDR3 covers 15 residues. The germline V gene encodes CDR1 MNHEY and CDR2 SMNVEV (reference sequence). V lost 5 bases and J lost 3; bases outside the gene matches: 7. CDR3 protein: CASSPMASGSYEQYF. As DNA, the CDR3 is TGTGCCAGCAGTCCCATGGCTAGCGGGAGCTACGAGCAGTACTTC.